The rows below give T cell receptor beta chains drawn from one sample of a study of PD-1 blockade in classical Hodgkin lymphoma. Assay: immunoSEQ multiplex PCR; the TCRdb copy retains only in-frame clones and omits some. The sample has 25,000 to 35,000 clones; 85% are singletons. Sequencing used CD4+ T cells from blood, obtained at baseline. Receptors were obtained from a human donor with classical Hodgkin lymphoma. Both conserved end residues are part of each CDR3. The D gene is left open where the match is weak. For some rows the clone size is stated as once, few or many, or as a class when expanded; others skip it.

cdr3_nt	cdr3_aa	clone_size	cdr3_length	j_call	v_call	d_call
TGTGCCAGCAGCTTATCCCGGAGCTCCTACGAGCAGTACTTC	CASSLSRSSYEQYF	.	14	TRBJ2-7	TRBV7-6	.
TGTGCCAGCAGCTTCCAGACCCGCGATGGGGAGCTGTTTTTT	CASSFQTRDGELFF	.	14	TRBJ2-2	TRBV5-8	.
TGTGCCAGCAGCCTCCACGCCTTCACATCTAGAGGAAACACCATATATTTT	CASSLHAFTSRGNTIYF	few	17	TRBJ1-3	TRBV11-2	.
TGTGCCAGCAGCTTGTTTTTTGGGACAGGGTTCTACAATGAGCAGTTCTTC	CASSLFFGTGFYNEQFF	.	17	TRBJ2-1	TRBV5-4	TRBD1
TGTGCCAGCAGCTTAAGGCGGGGCGGGGAGCAGTACTTC	CASSLRRGGEQYF	.	13	TRBJ2-7	TRBV7-9	.
TGTGCCAGCACCGGACAGGGGTCAGGAGAGACCCAGTACTTC	CASTGQGSGETQYF	.	14	TRBJ2-5	TRBV28	TRBD1
TGCAGCGTTGACGGGGCTGGCCGTCTCGGGGATACGCAGTATTTT	CSVDGAGRLGDTQYF	.	15	TRBJ2-3	TRBV29-1	.
TGTGCCAGCAGTTACAAACGCAGGAACACTGAAGCTTTCTTT	CASSYKRRNTEAFF	few	14	TRBJ1-1	TRBV6-5	.
TGTGCCACCAGCAGAGATCATGGAGGGCTTAATCAGCCCCAGCATTTT	CATSRDHGGLNQPQHF	.	16	TRBJ1-5	TRBV15	.
TGTGCCAGCAGCGGGCTTGGGACCTGGGAGCAGTACTTC	CASSGLGTWEQYF	.	13	TRBJ2-7	TRBV9	.
TGCGCCAGCAGCTCCCCTGGGGGGGAGCAGTACTTC	CASSSPGGEQYF	.	12	TRBJ2-7	TRBV5-1	.
TGTGCCAGCAGTAAGGACAGGGAAAGCTCTGGAAACACCATATATTTT	CASSKDRESSGNTIYF	.	16	TRBJ1-3	TRBV6-6	TRBD1
TGTGCCACCAGCAGAACAACAGGTGCCCCATACAATGAGCAGTTCTTC	CATSRTTGAPYNEQFF	.	16	TRBJ2-1	TRBV15	.
TGTGCCAGCGGCGTCAGGGCCGGGGGCGGAAAACTGTTTTTT	CASGVRAGGGKLFF	.	14	TRBJ1-4	TRBV25-1	.
TGTGCCAGCAGTGTGGAGGGGTCCAACACTGAAGCTTTCTTT	CASSVEGSNTEAFF	few	14	TRBJ1-1	TRBV2	.
TGTGCCAGCAGCCAATTAGGGACTAGCGGGACTTCCTACAATGAGCAGTTCTTC	CASSQLGTSGTSYNEQFF	.	18	TRBJ2-1	TRBV7-2	TRBD2
TGCGCCAGCAGCCAAGATGGGACTAGCGGGAGGGATACGCAGTATTTT	CASSQDGTSGRDTQYF	.	16	TRBJ2-3	TRBV4-3	TRBD2
TGCGCCAGCAGCCCAAGGACTAGCGGGACCCAGTACTTC	CASSPRTSGTQYF	.	13	TRBJ2-5	TRBV5-1	TRBD2
TGTGCCAGCAGCTTGAGGCCACAGGACTACGAGCAGTACTTC	CASSLRPQDYEQYF	.	14	TRBJ2-7	TRBV5-5	.
TGCGCCAGCAGCACCCCGGGACAGGGGGTGTCTGGGGCCAACGTCCTGACTTTC	CASSTPGQGVSGANVLTF	.	18	TRBJ2-6	TRBV4-1	TRBD1
TGTGCCAGCTCACACAGCTACACTGAAGCTTTCTTT	CASSHSYTEAFF	.	12	TRBJ1-1	TRBV18	.
TGCGCCAGCAGCTGGGGCGGACAGGGGGCTACAGATACGCAGTATTTT	CASSWGGQGATDTQYF	.	16	TRBJ2-3	TRBV5-1	TRBD1
TGCGCCAGCAGCCAAGTCATGTCTCTGGAGGGCTACACCTTC	CASSQVMSLEGYTF	few	14	TRBJ1-2	TRBV4-1	.
TGTGCCAGCAGCTTACAGACAGGCCGGAACACTGAAGCTTTCTTT	CASSLQTGRNTEAFF	.	15	TRBJ1-1	TRBV7-2	.
TGTGCCAGCAGCCCCCCAAGCCGGGGAAACGCTGAGCAGTTCTTC	CASSPPSRGNAEQFF	.	15	TRBJ2-1	TRBV7-9	.
TGTGCCAGCGGGGGAAACTCCGGGGAGCTGTTTTTT	CASGGNSGELFF	.	12	TRBJ2-2	TRBV2	.
TGTGCCAGCAGCCAACCCACTAGCGGAGGCACAGATACGCAGTATTTT	CASSQPTSGGTDTQYF	.	16	TRBJ2-3	TRBV4-2	TRBD2
TGTGCCAGCAGTGAACCGGGACATCTGTACGAGCAGTACTTC	CASSEPGHLYEQYF	.	14	TRBJ2-7	TRBV6-1	.
TGTGCCAGCAGTCCGGGACAGGGCGGCCGAGGCTACACCTTC	CASSPGQGGRGYTF	.	14	TRBJ1-2	TRBV6-1	TRBD1
TGTGCCAGCAGCTCCTTCGACAGCTTTGATGGGGAGCAGTTCTTC	CASSSFDSFDGEQFF	once	15	TRBJ2-1	TRBV7-9	.
TGTGCCAGCAGCTTAGCGAAAAGTCCCACAGATACGCAGTATTTT	CASSLAKSPTDTQYF	.	15	TRBJ2-3	TRBV7-9	.
TGTGCCAGCAGCTTAGGGGACAGGAGGACCACTGAAGCTTTCTTT	CASSLGDRRTTEAFF	.	15	TRBJ1-1	TRBV11-1	TRBD1
TGTGCCAGCAGCCCTGCGACATACTACAATGAGCAGTTCTTC	CASSPATYYNEQFF	.	14	TRBJ2-1	TRBV7-6	.
TGTGCCAGCAGTTCCCGTTATGGCAGGTTGGGGATTGAGCAGTTCTTC	CASSSRYGRLGIEQFF	.	16	TRBJ2-1	TRBV28	.
TGTGCCAGCAGCTTAGAGCTAGCGGGTTTTGGCACAGATACGCAGTATTTT	CASSLELAGFGTDTQYF	.	17	TRBJ2-3	TRBV7-2	TRBD2
TGTGCCAGTAGTAGACACAGGGGTCTTCCAGATACGCAGTATTTT	CASSRHRGLPDTQYF	.	15	TRBJ2-3	TRBV19	TRBD1
TGTGCCAGTCGACAGGGAGTGGACTATGGCTACACCTTC	CASRQGVDYGYTF	.	13	TRBJ1-2	TRBV13	TRBD1
TGCGCCAGCAGCTTAACGAGCCCCTACGAGCAGTACTTC	CASSLTSPYEQYF	.	13	TRBJ2-7	TRBV5-1	.
TGTGCCAGCAGGAGAAGGGTTGGCAATCAGCCCCAGCATTTT	CASRRRVGNQPQHF	.	14	TRBJ1-5	TRBV2	.
TGTGCCAGCTCAGGTTCTGGACAGAACCGAAACTCCTACGAGCAGTACTTC	CASSGSGQNRNSYEQYF	.	17	TRBJ2-7	TRBV18	.
TGTGCCAGCAGTCTAACAGGGGGCAACACTGAAGCTTTCTTT	CASSLTGGNTEAFF	.	14	TRBJ1-1	TRBV6-6	TRBD1
TGTGCCAGTACTCCCAGGGACAGGGGCCCACAGCCCCAGCATTTT	CASTPRDRGPQPQHF	few	15	TRBJ1-5	TRBV19	TRBD1
TGTGCCAGCAGCTACCAATCGTACACTGAAGCTTTCTTT	CASSYQSYTEAFF	.	13	TRBJ1-1	TRBV7-6	.
TGTGCCACCAGATGGGGGGGGAACACTGAAGCTTTCTTT	CATRWGGNTEAFF	.	13	TRBJ1-1	TRBV6-5	.
TGCAGCGTGAAGAGCGGGACTAGGAACAATGAGCAGTTCTTC	CSVKSGTRNNEQFF	.	14	TRBJ2-1	TRBV29-1	TRBD2
TGCGCCAGCAGCCAAGTGGACATGGGCCTCTACTACAATGAGCAGTTCTTC	CASSQVDMGLYYNEQFF	few	17	TRBJ2-1	TRBV4-1	.
TGTGCCATCAGAGAAACCGACAGGAGCAATCAGCCCCAGCATTTT	CAIRETDRSNQPQHF	few	15	TRBJ1-5	TRBV10-3	.
TGTGCCAGCAGTTTACCCGGGATAGAGACCCAGTACTTC	CASSLPGIETQYF	.	13	TRBJ2-5	TRBV28	.
TGTGCCAGCAGTTTATCTTTCCGGGACAGGGGGCGCGTACGCTACGAGCAGTACTTC	CASSLSFRDRGRVRYEQYF	.	19	TRBJ2-7	TRBV28	TRBD1